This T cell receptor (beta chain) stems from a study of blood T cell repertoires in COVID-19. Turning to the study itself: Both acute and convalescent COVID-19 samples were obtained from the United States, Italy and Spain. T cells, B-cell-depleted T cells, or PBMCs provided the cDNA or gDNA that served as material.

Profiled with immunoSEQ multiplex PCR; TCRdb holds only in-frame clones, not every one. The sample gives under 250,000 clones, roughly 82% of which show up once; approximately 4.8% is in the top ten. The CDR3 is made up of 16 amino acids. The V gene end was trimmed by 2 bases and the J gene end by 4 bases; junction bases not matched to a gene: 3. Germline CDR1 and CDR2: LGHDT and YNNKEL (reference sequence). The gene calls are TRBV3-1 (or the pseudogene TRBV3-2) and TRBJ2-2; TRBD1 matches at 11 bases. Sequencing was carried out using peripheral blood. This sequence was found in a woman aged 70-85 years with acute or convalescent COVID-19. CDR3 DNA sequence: TGTGCCAGCAGCCAAAGGACAGGGGGCGTCACCGGGGAGCTGTTTTTT. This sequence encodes CASSQRTGGVTGELFF.